The TCR beta chain described here comes from a study of cytomegalovirus exposure and HLA in healthy donors (dated by TCRdb to 2017 to 2019). Looking at the study overall: A later analysis indicated that the 130 or so validation repertoires were generated on the platform also employed for the 700 or so repertoires of the first cohort. The study aimed to test whether cataloging public T cell receptors could reveal signatures of past pathogen exposure. A separate validation cohort of approximately 130 different subjects was used in addition to the approximately 700-subject first cohort. The study combined high-throughput TCR immunosequencing, statistical association of individual TCRs with disease status, and machine learning to predict cytomegalovirus infection status. Broad study findings and their caveats: A later analysis had no HLA typing for the validation cohort, so co-occurrence there was scored across all 110 or so repertoires. In vitro tests confirmed that a few of the cytomegalovirus-associated TCR beta chains recognize cytomegalovirus antigens. Most TCR sequences were observed very rarely across donors, whereas some public TCRs were present in many individuals. A total of fewer than 200 TCR beta chains were listed by the study as associated with cytomegalovirus. Subsequent analysis determined that TCRs grouped into clusters in the first cohort also showed a tendency toward co-occurrence across the 90 to 150 validation repertoires, and 94% of cluster scores exceeded 0. In both the original and validation cohorts, the classifier was reported to diagnose cytomegalovirus status with high specificity and sensitivity. The authors suggested that the approach could potentially be generalized to other disease states and immunological phenotypes.

For this chain, trimming is 7 bases at the V end and 8 bases at the J end, and the number of junction bases without a gene match is 10. The CDR3 measures 15 amino acids from cysteine to phenylalanine. This entry keeps only the CDR3 DNA: 45 bases, framed from base 1. CDR1 is given as LNHDA and CDR2 as SQIVND, both from the germline V gene (reference sequence). Of note for this clone: Its antigen remains undetermined. Per-base qualities were not stored, and no clone one base away is much larger.

Separate from the approximately 670-subject first cohort, the validation cohort of roughly 110 subjects was the group to which the donors belonged. The method behind the library was the immunoSEQ multiplex PCR assay. Under the source paper's analysis protocol: A statistical classification framework was built to diagnose cytomegalovirus status from the catalog of TCR beta chain sequences. TCRdb's version of the immuneACCESS table is confined to in-frame rearrangements and falls short of the full clone set. An unresolved V gene accounts for under half of the shortfall where checked; the remainder is of unknown origin. The V and J calls and clone size were taken over from that table, and D and trimming were inferred from the DNA. The sample table lists 150,000 to 200,000 clones, approximately 86% of them with a count of one. The ten largest clones take up 2% to 3% of the sample.

The TCR comes from a young man in good health and CMV-seropositive. Here the chain combines TRBV19 and TRBJ1-6; TRBD1 aligns with 8 central bases. The sequenced sample consisted of PBMCs. The CDR3 protein is CASNPSRGQDSPLHF. The nucleotides read TGTGCCAGTAACCCATCCAGGGGGCAGGATTCACCCCTCCACTTT.